This passage covers 28 T cell receptor beta chains from one sample sequenced in a study of vaccination and CD4 T cells after COVID-19. The Oncomine TCR Beta short-read assay was applied to DNA of cultured CD4+ T cells. A single record per CDR3 protein comes from TCRdb applying MiXCR to the PCR reads. The sample contains some 9,500 distinct CDR3 sequences, approximately 40% of which appear only once. The treatment was: roughly 10-day PBMC culture with coronavirus spike peptide pools or control peptides (ViraFEST assay). Their specific antigens are unknown. The sequencing sample was made of CD4+ T cells from blood, cultured in vitro. The receptors originated from a human donor who had recovered from COVID-19.

There are a few counts of this clonotype. V gene TRBV6-5 combines with J gene TRBJ1-3; D is ambiguous. V lost 0 bases and J 4 bases, leaving 16 bases between the germline ends. Looked up from germline, CDR1 is MNHEY and CDR2 is SVGAGI. This CDR3 has 17 amino acids. The CDR3 DNA sequence: TGTGCCAGCAGTTACTCGCACTCGGGTTCGGGGGGAAACACCATATATTTT. Its translation: CASSYSHSGSGGNTIYF.

This clonotype has more than one count but fewer than ten. The gene calls are TRBV6-1 and TRBJ1-1; D perhaps matches TRBD1 (6 bases). Trimming pared 6 bases from V and 6 bases from J, leaving 14 bases between. The CDR3 covers 13 residues. Germline V CDR1 and CDR2: MNHNS, SASEGT. The CDR3 here is CASRITGTSEAFF. The DNA of the CDR3 is TGTGCCAGCAGAATAACAGGGACGTCTGAAGCTTTCTTT.

The chain uses TRBV11-3 and TRBJ2-3, with 8 bases fitting TRBD2. Per germline, CDR1 SGHNT and CDR2 YENEEA. There are 16 residues in the CDR3. J gave up 3 bases and V 3 bases, and 8 bases lay outside the gene matches. CDR3 nucleotides: TGTGCCAGCAGCTTGGAGCGGGGGTGGGGGACAGATACGCAGTATTTT. Translated: CASSLERGWGTDTQYF. Based on the CDR3 plus reference TRBV11-3 and TRBJ2-3, the full variable domain is EAGVVQSPRYKIIEKKQPVAFWCNPISGHNTLYWYLQNLGQGPELLIRYENEEAVDDSQLPKDRFSAERLKGVDSTLKIQPAELGDSAVYLCASSLERGWGTDTQYFGPGTRLTVL.

In its sample, this clonotype is large. This chain links TRBV20-1 with TRBJ1-5; D is possibly TRBD1 (6 bases). Trimming took off 5 bases at V and 4 bases at J, with 15 bases between the two ends. Germline V gene sequence: CDR1 DFQATT, CDR2 SNEGSKA (reference sequence). The CDR3 covers 14 residues. Here the CDR3 reads CSAHKQGANQPQHF. The CDR3 DNA reads as TGCAGTGCTCATAAACAGGGAGCTAATCAGCCCCAGCATTTT.

The chain is built from TRBV6-5 and TRBJ2-1, with 10 bases identical to TRBD2. The CDR3 runs to 16 residues. Germline CDR1 is MNHEY and CDR2 is SVGAGI. Unmatched junction bases numbered 13, after V lost 4 bases and J lost 10 bases. The CDR3 sequence is CASSFLGASGGIEQFF. CDR3 coding DNA: TGTGCCAGCAGTTTCCTGGGGGCTAGCGGGGGTATAGAGCAGTTCTTC.

The DNA of the CDR3 is TGTGCCAGTAGTATAGGAGGGTCAGTTAACTCTGGAAACACCATATATTTT. Protein product: CASSIGGSVNSGNTIYF. This chain links TRBV19 with TRBJ1-3; D is uncertain. Trimming removed 1 base at V and 0 bases at J, with 13 bases between. This CDR3 contains 17 residues. Per germline, CDR1 LNHDA and CDR2 SQIVND (reference sequence). The complete variable domain, with remaining parts taken from reference TRBV19 and TRBJ1-3, reads DGGITQSPKYLFRKEGQNVTLSCEQNLNHDAMYWYRQDPGQGLRLIYYSQIVNDFQKGDIAEGYSVSREKKESFPLTVTSAQKNPTAFYLCASSIGGSVNSGNTIYFGEGSWLTVV.

This chain links TRBV20-1 with TRBJ1-5; maybe TRBD1 (6 bases). Germline CDR1 DFQATT, CDR2 SNEGSKA (reference sequence). Trimming stripped 4 bases from V and 1 base from J, with 14 bases between. CDR3 length: 15 amino acids. The CDR3 region has the DNA TGCAGTGCTACGCCGTCGGACAGAAGCAATCAGCCCCAGCATTTT. Encoded protein: CSATPSDRSNQPQHF.

The V gene is TRBV12-3 or TRBV12-4, the J gene TRBJ1-2; tentative D call: TRBD1 (6 bases). V was pared by 5 bases and J by 4 bases, with 14 bases between. This CDR3 region has 14 residues. This chain's CDR3 is CASSPLAGVYGYTF. The DNA for the CDR3 is TGTGCCAGCAGTCCTTTGGCAGGGGTCTATGGCTACACCTTC.

J is TRBJ2-7 and V is TRBV4-1; 10 bases map to TRBD1. Per the germline V gene, CDR1 is MGHRA and CDR2 is YSYEKL. V gave up 3 bases and J gave up 4 bases; unmatched junction bases: 9. CDR3 size: 16 residues. The CDR3 sequence is CASSQGGGQGRYEQYF. The CDR3 nucleotides read TGCGCCAGCAGCCAGGGGGGGGGACAGGGGCGATACGAGCAGTACTTC.

V gene TRBV12-3 or TRBV12-4 combines with J gene TRBJ1-1; the D gene is possibly TRBD1 (6 bases). The ends were cut back, 5 bases at V and 6 bases at J, with 10 bases in the middle. This CDR3 is built from 12 residues. The CDR3 DNA reads TGTGCCAGCAGTCCCAGACAGGCTGAAGCTTTCTTT. It specifies CASSPRQAEAFF.

The chain uses TRBV10-3 and TRBJ2-4; the D gene could be TRBD1 or TRBD2 (6 bases each). V dropped 1 base and J dropped 1 base, with 11 bases sitting between them. Germline assignment: CDR1 ENHRY and CDR2 SYGVKD. CDR3 length: 16 amino acids. CDR3 protein: CAISEFPGAAKNIQYF. CDR3 DNA sequence: TGTGCCATCAGTGAGTTTCCGGGGGCGGCCAAAAACATTCAGTACTTC.

The V and J genes are TRBV11-3 and TRBJ1-6; D is ambiguous. Per germline, CDR1 SGHNT and CDR2 YENEEA. The CDR3 covers 14 residues. With 4 bases removed from V and 14 bases from J, the gap between germline ends came to 18 bases. This chain's CDR3 is CASSSETPFSALHF. As DNA, the CDR3 is TGTGCCAGCAGCTCTGAAACCCCGTTTTCGGCCCTCCACTTT.

The CDR3 DNA follows: TGTGCCAGCAGAACAGACAGCTTAAATGAAAAACTGTTTTTT. This sequence encodes CASRTDSLNEKLFF. The V call is TRBV6-2 or TRBV6-3, the J call TRBJ1-4, with D possibly TRBD1 on 5 matching bases. Germline CDR1 is MNHEY and CDR2 is SVGEGT. Trimming pared 6 bases from V and 5 bases from J, leaving 13 bases between. The CDR3 extends over 14 amino acids.

The CDR3 bases are TGTGCCAGCAGCTCTACCGGGACAACCTACAATGAGCAGTTCTTC. Residues: CASSSTGTTYNEQFF. The V call is TRBV5-4, the J call TRBJ2-1; D may be TRBD1 (6 bases). The length of the CDR3 is 15 residues. Germline V CDR1 and CDR2: SGHNT, YYREEE (reference sequence). The V end was cut by 3 bases, the J end by 2 bases, with 12 bases between.

The chain has TRBV7-6 and TRBJ1-3, with a tentative D call TRBD1 (5 bases). The CDR3 sequence is 15 residues long. Germline V gives CDR1 SGHVS, CDR2 FNYEAQ. V was clipped by 1 base and J by 2 bases, with 9 bases between them. The chain's CDR3 is CASSLGAGTGNTIYF. CDR3 coding DNA: TGTGCCAGCAGCTTAGGGGCAGGGACTGGAAACACCATATATTTT.

Here the CDR3 reads CAWSGTNQPQHF. In DNA, the CDR3 is TGTGCCTGGAGCGGGACAAATCAGCCCCAGCATTTT. This chain links TRBV30 with TRBJ1-5, with D maybe TRBD1 (6 bases). Germline V gene sequence: CDR1 GTSNPN, CDR2 SVGIG (reference sequence). The V end lost 3 bases, the J end lost 4 bases, and 7 bases lay between the germline ends. This CDR3 contains 12 residues.

The V and J genes are TRBV20-1 and TRBJ1-1; TRBD1 agrees at 9 bases. The germline V gene has CDR1 DFQATT and CDR2 SNEGSKA (reference sequence). With 5 bases clipped from V and 4 bases from J, the junction kept 8 bases outside the gene matches. The CDR3 contains 14 residues. The CDR3 bases are TGCAGTGCTCCACAGGGGGCCGGGGGCACTGAAGCTTTCTTT. Its protein is CSAPQGAGGTEAFF.

The chain joins TRBV9 to TRBJ1-3; no firm D call. Trimming took off 0 bases at V and 1 base at J, with 11 bases between the two ends. The CDR3 has 16 amino acids. Germline values: CDR1 SGDLS, CDR2 YYNGEE. This CDR3 is CASSVEASDSGNTIYF. The CDR3 bases are TGTGCCAGCAGCGTAGAGGCGTCGGATTCTGGAAACACCATATATTTT.

This clonotype occurred a few times. This chain links TRBV5-1 with TRBJ2-5; 15 positions agree with TRBD2. CDR3 length equals 16 residues. CDR1 SGHRS and CDR2 YFSETQ come from the germline V gene. J gave up 2 bases and V 3 bases, and 2 bases lay outside the gene matches. CDR3 DNA sequence: TGCGCCAGCAGCTCCGGACTAGCGGGGGGGCAAGAGACCCAGTACTTC. It yields the protein CASSSGLAGGQETQYF.

The chain recombines TRBV7-9 with TRBJ2-1, with 7 nucleotides matching TRBD1. The J segment lost 6 bases and the V segment lost 6 bases, leaving 14 bases of the junction unmatched. CDR1 is SEHNR and CDR2 is FQNEAQ in the germline V gene (reference sequence). There are 16 residues in the CDR3. CDR3 sequence reads: CASRPHRGSPINEQFF. In DNA form, the CDR3 reads TGTGCCAGCAGGCCTCACAGGGGATCCCCAATCAATGAGCAGTTCTTC.

The chain uses TRBV7-2 and TRBJ1-3; 8 bases match TRBD1. The ends lost 4 bases at V and 4 bases at J; junction bases unmatched: 6. Germline lookup yields CDR1 SGHTA and CDR2 FQGNSA. CDR3 length: 15 amino acids. CDR3 in amino acids: CASSSRTGTGNTIYF. For the CDR3, the DNA is TGTGCCAGCAGCTCTCGGACAGGGACCGGAAACACCATATATTTT.

The chain recombines TRBV20-1 with TRBJ2-1, with 7 bases lining up with TRBD2. CDR1 and CDR2 from the germline V gene are DFQATT and SNEGSKA (reference sequence). This CDR3 spans 16 amino acids. J lost 3 bases, V lost 0 bases, and 8 bases had no gene match. The CDR3 spells CSARDWGGSLYNEQFF. CDR3 nucleotides: TGCAGTGCTAGAGATTGGGGGGGGTCCCTCTACAATGAGCAGTTCTTC.

This sequence joins TRBV28 and TRBJ1-6; D ambiguous. The CDR3 has 16 amino acids. Trimming shortened V by 3 bases and J by 4 bases, and 13 bases separated the two germline ends. The germline V gene has CDR1 MDHEN and CDR2 SYDVKM. The CDR3 region is CASSLGGSLYNSPLHF. CDR3 DNA: TGTGCCAGCAGTTTGGGAGGCAGCTTATATAATTCACCCCTCCACTTT.

The V and J genes are TRBV20-1 and TRBJ2-1, with TRBD2 identical over 7 bases. V was clipped by 5 bases and J by 4 bases; unmatched bases: 8. This CDR3 has 14 amino acids. Germline CDR1 DFQATT, CDR2 SNEGSKA (reference sequence). CDR3 amino acids: CSAPRDYPYNEQFF. For the CDR3, the DNA is TGCAGTGCTCCCCGGGACTATCCTTACAATGAGCAGTTCTTC.

The chain is built from TRBV29-1 and TRBJ2-1; 9 bases agree with TRBD2. Germline CDR1 and CDR2: SQVTM and ANQGSEA. V trimming: 4 bases; J trimming: 13 bases; junction bases outside the gene matches: 11. There are 13 residues in the CDR3. CDR3 protein: CSVAFLRGGLQFF. The CDR3 DNA follows: TGCAGCGTTGCCTTTTTGCGGGGGGGATTACAGTTCTTC.

The rearrangement joins TRBV11-3 to TRBJ2-5; 7 nucleotides agree with TRBD1. Trimming took 7 bases from V and 1 from J; bases not matched to a gene: 6. Germline V gene sequence: CDR1 SGHNT, CDR2 YENEEA. This CDR3 is 14 amino acids long. The CDR3 here is CASTGTARQETQYF. The CDR3 nucleotides read TGTGCCAGCACCGGGACAGCCCGCCAAGAGACCCAGTACTTC.

The V and J genes are TRBV9 and TRBJ1-1, with 7 nucleotides matching TRBD1. The ends lost 4 bases at V and 6 bases at J; junction bases unmatched: 6. The CDR3 totals 13 residues. Looked up from germline, CDR1 is SGDLS and CDR2 is YYNGEE. The CDR3: CASSPRQGAEAFF. The DNA of the CDR3 is TGTGCCAGCAGCCCTCGGCAGGGGGCTGAAGCTTTCTTT.

This clonotype was counted only a few times. The chain couples TRBV19 to TRBJ1-6; tentative D call: TRBD1 (5 bases). Germline V lookup: CDR1 LNHDA, CDR2 SQIVND (reference sequence). Trimming pared 1 base from V and 4 bases from J, leaving 11 bases between. This CDR3 comprises 16 residues. This CDR3 reads CASSIAGTGYNSPLHF. CDR3 DNA sequence: TGTGCCAGTAGTATAGCCGGGACTGGTTATAATTCACCCCTCCACTTT.